This T cell receptor beta chain was sequenced for a study of cytomegalovirus exposure and HLA in healthy donors. The study's findings and limits: Data from an earlier analysis indicated that most TCR beta V segments were productive either about 87% or about 30% of the time.

Donors were nominally healthy when sampled, though unrecorded immune exposures were likely. The CDR3 is made up of 21 amino acids. A remark on this clone: Its target is not known.

Both 60 Vbeta primers and 13 Jbeta primers went into the PCR. Only in-frame clones appear in the TCRdb table, and some are missing; sequencing was by immunoSEQ multiplex PCR. The table shows about 38,000 clones, with roughly 88% occurring only once. The rearrangement links TRBV21-1 to TRBJ2-1; TRBD1 reflects the table's D call only, with no check against the DNA. TRBV21-1 counts as a pseudogene. This TCR derives from a woman aged 40 to 49 in good health and CMV-seropositive. Sequenced input: PBMCs. CDR3 protein: CASSNKTRGTGTKKKVNEQFF. CDR3 DNA sequence: TGTGCCAGCAGCAACAAAACCCGGGGAACAGGGACGAAAAAAAAAGTCAATGAGCAGTTCTTC.